A selection of T cell receptor beta chains follows, all from one sample in a study of cytomegalovirus exposure and HLA in healthy donors. TCRdb's table, derived via immunoSEQ multiplex PCR, lists solely in-frame clones and lacks some. The table shows about 100,000 clones, with 75% occurring only once. Sequenced material: PBMCs. These receptors originate from a woman in her late teens or twenties in good health and CMV-seropositive. CDR3s include the opening cysteine and the closing phenylalanine or tryptophan. Each record gives: D gene, J gene, V gene, clone size, CDR3 protein, CDR3 DNA. The D gene is left open where the match is weak. Only some rows state a clone size, as once, few, many or a class for expanded clones.

d_call: TRBD2
j_call: TRBJ2-7
v_call: TRBV19
clone_size: -
cdr3_aa: CASSIRGLAGGSYEQYF
cdr3_nt: TGTGCCAGTAGTATTAGGGGACTAGCGGGAGGTTCCTACGAGCAGTACTTC

d_call: TRBD2
j_call: TRBJ2-7
v_call: TRBV6-6
clone_size: -
cdr3_aa: CASSPTQLAGDEQYF
cdr3_nt: TGTGCCAGCAGCCCTACCCAGCTAGCGGGAGACGAGCAGTACTTC

d_call: TRBD1
j_call: TRBJ2-7
v_call: TRBV6-1
clone_size: -
cdr3_aa: CASSPGQVYEQYF
cdr3_nt: TGTGCCAGCAGTCCGGGACAGGTCTACGAGCAGTACTTC

d_call: -
j_call: TRBJ2-5
v_call: TRBV15
clone_size: -
cdr3_aa: CATSRVSNIGETQYF
cdr3_nt: TGTGCCACCAGCAGAGTGAGCAACATCGGGGAGACCCAGTACTTC

d_call: TRBD1
j_call: TRBJ1-5
v_call: TRBV7-2
clone_size: -
cdr3_aa: CASSPTGDQPQHF
cdr3_nt: TGTGCCAGCAGCCCGACAGGGGATCAGCCCCAGCATTTT

d_call: TRBD2
j_call: TRBJ2-1
v_call: TRBV18
clone_size: -
cdr3_aa: CATLRGTSGSRDEQFF
cdr3_nt: TGTGCCACCCTTCGGGGAACTAGCGGGAGTAGGGATGAGCAGTTCTTC

d_call: -
j_call: TRBJ2-5
v_call: TRBV9
clone_size: -
cdr3_aa: CASSVGIQYQETQYF
cdr3_nt: TGTGCCAGCAGCGTAGGAATTCAGTACCAAGAGACCCAGTACTTC

d_call: -
j_call: TRBJ1-1
v_call: TRBV11-2
clone_size: few
cdr3_aa: CASRVAPEAFF
cdr3_nt: TGTGCCAGCCGAGTAGCCCCTGAAGCTTTCTTT

d_call: TRBD1
j_call: TRBJ1-1
v_call: TRBV6-5
clone_size: -
cdr3_aa: CASSPHPDRDTEAFF
cdr3_nt: TGTGCCAGCAGCCCGCACCCCGACAGGGACACTGAAGCTTTCTTT

d_call: TRBD1
j_call: TRBJ1-2
v_call: TRBV7-9
clone_size: -
cdr3_aa: CASSSTTGNYGYTF
cdr3_nt: TGTGCCAGCAGCTCGACGACAGGGAACTATGGCTACACCTTC

d_call: -
j_call: TRBJ2-7
v_call: TRBV5-4
clone_size: -
cdr3_aa: CASSLATAYEQYF
cdr3_nt: TGTGCCAGCAGCTTGGCGACAGCCTACGAGCAGTACTTC

d_call: TRBD1
j_call: TRBJ1-1
v_call: TRBV19
clone_size: -
cdr3_aa: CASSMLRGEAFF
cdr3_nt: TGTGCCAGTAGTATGCTCAGGGGGGAAGCTTTCTTT

d_call: -
j_call: TRBJ1-5
v_call: TRBV19
clone_size: -
cdr3_aa: CASSIMIGQPQHF
cdr3_nt: TGTGCCAGTAGTATCATGATCGGTCAGCCCCAGCATTTT

d_call: -
j_call: TRBJ1-5
v_call: TRBV30
clone_size: -
cdr3_aa: CAWRPTTGLRQPQHF
cdr3_nt: TGTGCCTGGAGACCAACGACAGGATTGCGTCAGCCCCAGCATTTT

d_call: -
j_call: TRBJ1-4
v_call: TRBV6-6
clone_size: -
cdr3_aa: CASSYTAYATNEKLFF
cdr3_nt: TGTGCCAGCAGTTATACCGCGTACGCAACTAATGAAAAACTGTTTTTT

d_call: -
j_call: TRBJ1-2
v_call: TRBV15
clone_size: -
cdr3_aa: CATSRDRGTYGYTF
cdr3_nt: TGTGCCACCAGCAGAGATCGGGGTACCTATGGCTACACCTTC

d_call: TRBD2
j_call: TRBJ2-3
v_call: TRBV4-2
clone_size: -
cdr3_aa: CASSQVAGTTDTQYF
cdr3_nt: TGTGCCAGCAGCCAAGTAGCGGGAACCACAGATACGCAGTATTTT

d_call: -
j_call: TRBJ2-1
v_call: TRBV4-1
clone_size: -
cdr3_aa: CASSQLALYNEQFF
cdr3_nt: TGCGCCAGCAGCCAACTAGCGCTCTACAATGAGCAGTTCTTC

d_call: TRBD1
j_call: TRBJ1-4
v_call: TRBV19
clone_size: few
cdr3_aa: CASLSGQGINEKLFF
cdr3_nt: TGTGCCAGCCTGAGTGGACAGGGCATTAATGAAAAACTGTTTTTT

d_call: -
j_call: TRBJ2-5
v_call: TRBV27
clone_size: -
cdr3_aa: CASSTRTGGYQETQYF
cdr3_nt: TGTGCCAGCAGTACCAGGACCGGAGGGTACCAAGAGACCCAGTACTTC

d_call: -
j_call: TRBJ2-7
v_call: TRBV5-4
clone_size: few
cdr3_aa: CASSLEAGYEQYF
cdr3_nt: TGTGCCAGCAGCTTGGAGGCGGGATACGAGCAGTACTTC

d_call: -
j_call: TRBJ2-7
v_call: TRBV29-1
clone_size: few
cdr3_aa: CSGGGDYEQYF
cdr3_nt: TGCAGCGGAGGGGGGGACTACGAGCAGTACTTC

d_call: TRBD1
j_call: TRBJ1-5
v_call: TRBV7-9
clone_size: -
cdr3_aa: CASSSGQGAAQPQHF
cdr3_nt: TGTGCCAGCAGCTCGGGACAGGGGGCGGCTCAGCCCCAGCATTTT

d_call: -
j_call: TRBJ2-2
v_call: TRBV30
clone_size: few
cdr3_aa: CAWSTGNTGELFF
cdr3_nt: TGTGCCTGGAGCACAGGGAACACCGGGGAGCTGTTTTTT

d_call: TRBD2
j_call: TRBJ2-1
v_call: TRBV18
clone_size: -
cdr3_aa: CASSPILAGPNNEQFF
cdr3_nt: TGTGCCAGCTCACCAATCCTAGCGGGACCCAACAATGAGCAGTTCTTC

d_call: TRBD1
j_call: TRBJ1-5
v_call: TRBV27
clone_size: -
cdr3_aa: CASSLGTGANQPQHF
cdr3_nt: TGTGCCAGCAGTTTAGGGACAGGGGCGAATCAGCCCCAGCATTTT

d_call: TRBD2
j_call: TRBJ2-5
v_call: TRBV4-1
clone_size: -
cdr3_aa: CASSQLAGLETQYF
cdr3_nt: TGCGCCAGCAGCCAACTAGCGGGATTGGAGACCCAGTACTTC

d_call: -
j_call: TRBJ1-6
v_call: TRBV19
clone_size: few
cdr3_aa: CASSSGTPNSPLHF
cdr3_nt: TGTGCCAGTAGTTCCGGGACACCGAATTCACCCCTCCACTTT

d_call: -
j_call: TRBJ1-5
v_call: TRBV29-1
clone_size: -
cdr3_aa: CSVGSGAQPQHF
cdr3_nt: TGCAGCGTTGGGTCAGGGGCCCAGCCCCAGCATTTT

d_call: TRBD2
j_call: TRBJ2-7
v_call: TRBV27
clone_size: -
cdr3_aa: CASSLAGGPGEQYF
cdr3_nt: TGTGCCAGCAGTCTAGCGGGAGGGCCGGGGGAGCAGTACTTC

d_call: -
j_call: TRBJ1-2
v_call: TRBV6-5
clone_size: -
cdr3_aa: CASSPGGALGYTF
cdr3_nt: TGTGCCAGCAGTCCCGGAGGGGCCCTCGGCTACACCTTC

d_call: -
j_call: TRBJ1-2
v_call: TRBV28
clone_size: few
cdr3_aa: CAIFPAGAPYGYTF
cdr3_nt: TGTGCCATTTTTCCGGCAGGGGCTCCCTATGGCTACACCTTC

d_call: TRBD2
j_call: TRBJ2-4
v_call: TRBV5-6
clone_size: few
cdr3_aa: CASSFPRTSGLKAKNIQYF
cdr3_nt: TGTGCCAGCAGCTTCCCCCGGACTAGCGGCCTAAAAGCCAAAAACATTCAGTACTTC

d_call: TRBD2
j_call: TRBJ2-1
v_call: TRBV7-2
clone_size: -
cdr3_aa: CASSRSAGDNEQFF
cdr3_nt: TGTGCCAGCAGCCGATCAGCGGGAGACAATGAGCAGTTCTTC

d_call: -
j_call: TRBJ2-6
v_call: TRBV2
clone_size: -
cdr3_aa: CASSPQLVSGANVLTF
cdr3_nt: TGTGCCAGCAGCCCCCAACTGGTCTCTGGGGCCAACGTCCTGACTTTC

d_call: TRBD1
j_call: TRBJ1-2
v_call: TRBV7-9
clone_size: -
cdr3_aa: CASRPRPGQRDYGYTF
cdr3_nt: TGTGCCAGCAGACCCCGTCCGGGACAGAGAGACTATGGCTACACCTTC

d_call: TRBD1
j_call: TRBJ2-3
v_call: TRBV10-3
clone_size: -
cdr3_aa: CAMRTGGTDTQYF
cdr3_nt: TGTGCCATGAGGACAGGTGGGACAGATACGCAGTATTTT

d_call: TRBD1
j_call: TRBJ2-6
v_call: TRBV7-9
clone_size: -
cdr3_aa: CASTRTGGLAGANVLTF
cdr3_nt: TGTGCCAGCACCCGGACAGGGGGCCTCGCTGGGGCCAACGTCCTGACTTTC

d_call: -
j_call: TRBJ1-5
v_call: TRBV28
clone_size: -
cdr3_aa: CASRGGNQPQHF
cdr3_nt: TGTGCCAGCAGAGGGGGCAATCAGCCCCAGCATTTT

d_call: TRBD2
j_call: TRBJ2-2
v_call: TRBV30
clone_size: few
cdr3_aa: CAWSVRLAGGTGELFF
cdr3_nt: TGTGCCTGGAGTGTAAGGCTAGCGGGGGGCACCGGGGAGCTGTTTTTT

d_call: -
j_call: TRBJ2-3
v_call: TRBV5-1
clone_size: few
cdr3_aa: CASSLAFGSRAQYF
cdr3_nt: TGCGCCAGCAGCTTGGCCTTCGGCAGCAGGGCGCAGTATTTT

d_call: TRBD1
j_call: TRBJ1-1
v_call: TRBV5-8
clone_size: few
cdr3_aa: CASSWTGVRAEAFF
cdr3_nt: TGTGCCAGCAGCTGGACAGGGGTTCGGGCTGAAGCTTTCTTT

d_call: -
j_call: TRBJ2-3
v_call: TRBV5-1
clone_size: -
cdr3_aa: CASSILEGFGTDTQYF
cdr3_nt: TGCGCCAGCAGCATCCTTGAGGGATTTGGCACAGATACGCAGTATTTT

d_call: -
j_call: TRBJ1-1
v_call: TRBV4-2
clone_size: -
cdr3_aa: CASSQGNRLGAEAFF
cdr3_nt: TGTGCCAGCAGCCAAGGAAACCGCCTGGGGGCCGAAGCTTTCTTT

d_call: -
j_call: TRBJ2-7
v_call: TRBV7-6
clone_size: -
cdr3_aa: CASSDTGTRNLYEQYF
cdr3_nt: TGTGCCAGCAGCGACACCGGGACTCGAAATCTCTACGAGCAGTACTTC

d_call: -
j_call: TRBJ1-2
v_call: TRBV6-5
clone_size: few
cdr3_aa: CASSYGTPNYGYTF
cdr3_nt: TGTGCCAGCAGTTACGGGACACCTAACTATGGCTACACCTTC

d_call: -
j_call: TRBJ2-7
v_call: TRBV28
clone_size: once
cdr3_aa: CASRNGQAYEQYF
cdr3_nt: TGTGCCAGCAGAAATGGACAAGCCTACGAGCAGTACTTC

d_call: TRBD2
j_call: TRBJ2-2
v_call: TRBV28
clone_size: -
cdr3_aa: CASRLWGREGGELFF
cdr3_nt: TGTGCCAGCAGATTGTGGGGCAGGGAGGGCGGGGAGCTGTTTTTT

d_call: -
j_call: TRBJ1-5
v_call: TRBV19
clone_size: -
cdr3_aa: CASRNGDYNQPQHF
cdr3_nt: TGTGCCAGTAGAAACGGGGATTACAATCAGCCCCAGCATTTT

d_call: TRBD1
j_call: TRBJ2-4
v_call: TRBV27
clone_size: -
cdr3_aa: CASIPRGAKNIQYF
cdr3_nt: TGTGCCAGCATCCCCAGGGGGGCCAAAAACATTCAGTACTTC

d_call: -
j_call: TRBJ1-4
v_call: TRBV6-5
clone_size: -
cdr3_aa: CASSYSFLENEKLFF
cdr3_nt: TGTGCCAGCAGTTACTCCTTTCTTGAGAATGAAAAACTGTTTTTT

d_call: -
j_call: TRBJ1-4
v_call: TRBV6-5
clone_size: -
cdr3_aa: CASRREGVSEKLFF
cdr3_nt: TGTGCCAGCAGGCGGGAGGGGGTTAGTGAAAAACTGTTTTTT

d_call: TRBD2
j_call: TRBJ2-1
v_call: TRBV5-5
clone_size: -
cdr3_aa: CASSLLGTSSYNEQFF
cdr3_nt: TGTGCCAGCAGCTTGTTGGGGACTAGCTCCTACAATGAGCAGTTCTTC

d_call: -
j_call: TRBJ2-1
v_call: TRBV28
clone_size: -
cdr3_aa: CATGGARWSYNEQFF
cdr3_nt: TGTGCCACCGGGGGAGCAAGATGGTCCTACAATGAGCAGTTCTTC